The T cell receptor (beta chain) under discussion was sequenced for a study of cytomegalovirus exposure and HLA in healthy donors. Remarks on this clone: Its antigen is unidentified.

Primers for the PCR totalled 60 Vbeta and 13 Jbeta. TCRdb keeps only in-frame clones here, not all; method: immunoSEQ multiplex PCR. The table records more than 140,000 clones, roughly four fifths of them present only once. Study findings and constraints: No immune exposure information besides CMV serostatus was available. One later analysis reportedly identified an Asian-associated ancestry cluster that showed fewer N-insertions than the roughly 640-donor mean. Cytomegalovirus-associated TCR beta chains were listed, numbering some 170.

The CDR3 loop spans 17 amino acids. Germline CDR1 is MDHEN and CDR2 is SYDVKM. V trimming: 3 bases; J trimming: 4 bases; junction bases outside the gene matches: 12. The source of this sequence is a man aged 18 to 30 in good health and CMV-seropositive. Sequencing was performed on PBMCs. The chain recombines TRBV28 with TRBJ1-2; 9 positions match TRBD1. The CDR3 DNA sequence: TGTGCCAGCAGTTTTGGGACAGGGAATTCCCCAACCTATGGCTACACCTTC. It is translated as CASSFGTGNSPTYGYTF.